This T cell receptor (beta chain) was identified during a study of early T cells in non-severe SARS-CoV-2 infection. About the research overall: Bulk RNA from unsorted whole blood was sequenced; chains were unpaired.

Researchers attached unique molecular identifiers to individual cDNA molecules. MiXCR, run by TCRdb on the 5' RACE reads, gives a single entry per CDR3 protein. The table records tens of thousands of distinct CDR3 sequences, less than 20% of them present only once. There are a few counts of this clonotype. Its target is unknown. Study-wide points: VDJdb matching skewed toward anti-spike CD8 responses, missing private and CD4 specificities.

With V trimmed by 7 bases and J by 4 bases, 7 bases remained unmatched. Germline CDR1 is KGHDR and CDR2 is SFDVKD. This CDR3 has 15 amino acids. Source material: whole blood. The sequence came from an adult who was a healthcare worker with PCR-confirmed SARS-CoV-2 infection or an uninfected control (not recorded which). The chain recombines TRBV24-1 with TRBJ2-1; 9 bases are shared with TRBD1. CDR3 loop: CATSRPGQGYNEQFF. The CDR3 DNA follows: TGTGCCACCAGCCGACCGGGACAGGGTTACAATGAGCAGTTCTTC.